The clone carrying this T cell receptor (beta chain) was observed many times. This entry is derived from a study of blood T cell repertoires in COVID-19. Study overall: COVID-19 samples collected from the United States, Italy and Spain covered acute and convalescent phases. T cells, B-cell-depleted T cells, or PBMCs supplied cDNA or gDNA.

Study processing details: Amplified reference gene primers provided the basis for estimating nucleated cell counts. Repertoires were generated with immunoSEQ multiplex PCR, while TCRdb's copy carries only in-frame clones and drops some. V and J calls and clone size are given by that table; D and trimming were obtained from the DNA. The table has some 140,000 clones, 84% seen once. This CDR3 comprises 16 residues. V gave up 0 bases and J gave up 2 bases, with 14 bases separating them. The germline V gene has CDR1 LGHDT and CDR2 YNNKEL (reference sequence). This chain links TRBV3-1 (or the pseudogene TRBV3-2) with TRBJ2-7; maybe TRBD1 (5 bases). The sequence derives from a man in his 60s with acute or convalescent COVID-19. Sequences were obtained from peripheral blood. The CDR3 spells CASSQETSGAPYEQYF. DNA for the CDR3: TGTGCCAGCAGCCAAGAAACTTCTGGGGCTCCCTACGAGCAGTACTTC.